This T cell receptor (beta chain) was obtained from a study of identical twins. Notes on the study in general: Clonotypes of the beta chain that were abundant in cord blood carried fewer insertions (memory repertoires showed none). Compared with unrelated sharing, twin-shared out-of-frame alpha sequences had more low-probability sequences.

Carrying unique molecular identifiers, the cDNA also gained a universal primer site through template switching. TCRdb re-analysed the 5' RACE reads in MiXCR, keeping a single row per CDR3 protein. The data contain roughly 630,000 distinct CDR3 sequences, roughly 7.1% of them singletons. Healthy Caucasian donors formed the entire cohort. This CDR3 has 18 amino acids. Trimming cost V 0 bases and J 5 bases, with 22 bases left between them. Germline lookup yields CDR1 SGDLS and CDR2 YYNGEE. This clonotype was found a few times. Its antigen is not known. The sample was also reused in another study, on yellow fever vaccine responses in identical twins.

The sequence was obtained from a woman under 30 in good health. The V call is TRBV9, the J call TRBJ2-3; D possibly corresponds to TRBD1 (6 bases). Sequenced material: PBMCs. CDR3 in DNA: TGTGCCAGCAGCGTAGATCTCTGGGACAATCCAATTCGAGATACGCAGTATTTT. It encodes CASSVDLWDNPIRDTQYF.